The present TCR beta chain was sequenced within a study of chemoradiotherapy in HPV16-positive cancers. Profiling relied on immunoSEQ multiplex PCR, and the TCRdb table lists in-frame clones only, not all of them. The sample has approximately 12,000 clones; 50% to 75% are singletons. Study conclusions and caveats: For HPV16-positive patients, expanding HPV-responsive T cells associated with longer recurrence-free survival. Non-HPV-specific T cells did not expand in tumors during treatment, whereas candidate HPV-specific clones and E7-related motifs did.

This clone was seen a handful of times. The antigen remains undetermined. Trimming took off 6 bases at V and 6 bases at J, with 14 bases between the two ends. The V gene's germline CDR1 is MDHEN and CDR2 SYDVKM. The CDR3 covers 14 residues. The sample here was taken from a patient who underwent chemoradiotherapy. This receptor was identified in a human donor with HPV-associated anogenital cancer. V gene TRBV28 combines with J gene TRBJ2-2, with D possibly TRBD1 on 6 matching bases. Here the CDR3 reads CASRVQGLAGELFF. CDR3 bases: TGTGCCAGCAGGGTACAGGGTTTGGCCGGGGAGCTGTTTTTT.